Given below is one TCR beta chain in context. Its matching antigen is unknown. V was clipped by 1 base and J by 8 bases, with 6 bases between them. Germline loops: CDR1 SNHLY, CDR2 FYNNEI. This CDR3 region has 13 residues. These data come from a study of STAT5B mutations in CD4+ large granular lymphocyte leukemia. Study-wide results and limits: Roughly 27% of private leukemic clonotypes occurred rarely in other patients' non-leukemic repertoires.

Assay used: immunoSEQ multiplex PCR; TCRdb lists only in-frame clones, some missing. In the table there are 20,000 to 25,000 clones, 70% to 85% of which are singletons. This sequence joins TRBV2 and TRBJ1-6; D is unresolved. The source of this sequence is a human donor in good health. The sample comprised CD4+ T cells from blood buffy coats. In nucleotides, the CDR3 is TGTGCCAGCAGTGAAGGTCCGGATTCACCCCTCCACTTT. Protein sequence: CASSEGPDSPLHF.